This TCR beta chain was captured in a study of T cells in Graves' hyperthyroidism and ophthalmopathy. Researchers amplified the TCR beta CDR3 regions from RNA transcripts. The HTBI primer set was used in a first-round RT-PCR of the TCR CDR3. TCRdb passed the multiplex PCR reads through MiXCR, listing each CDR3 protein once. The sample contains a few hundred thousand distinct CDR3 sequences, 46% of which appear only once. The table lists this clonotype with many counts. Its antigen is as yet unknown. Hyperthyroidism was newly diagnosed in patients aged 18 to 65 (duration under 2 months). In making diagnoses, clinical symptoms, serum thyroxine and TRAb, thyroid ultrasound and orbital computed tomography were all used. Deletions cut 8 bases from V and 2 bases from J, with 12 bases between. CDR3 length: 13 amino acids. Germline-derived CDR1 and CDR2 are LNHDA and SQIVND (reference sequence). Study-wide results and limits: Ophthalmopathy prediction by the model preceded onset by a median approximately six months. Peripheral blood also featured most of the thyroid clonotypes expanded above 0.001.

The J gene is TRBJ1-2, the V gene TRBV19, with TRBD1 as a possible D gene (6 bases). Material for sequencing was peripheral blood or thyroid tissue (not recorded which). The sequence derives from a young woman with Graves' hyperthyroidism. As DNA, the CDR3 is TGTGCCAGTGGGGCAGGGGTGAACTATGGCTACACCTTC. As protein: CASGAGVNYGYTF. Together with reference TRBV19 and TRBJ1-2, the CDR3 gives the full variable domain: DGGITQSPKYLFRKEGQNVTLSCEQNLNHDAMYWYRQDPGQGLRLIYYSQIVNDFQKGDIAEGYSVSREKKESFPLTVTSAQKNPTAFYLCASGAGVNYGYTFGSGTRLTVV.